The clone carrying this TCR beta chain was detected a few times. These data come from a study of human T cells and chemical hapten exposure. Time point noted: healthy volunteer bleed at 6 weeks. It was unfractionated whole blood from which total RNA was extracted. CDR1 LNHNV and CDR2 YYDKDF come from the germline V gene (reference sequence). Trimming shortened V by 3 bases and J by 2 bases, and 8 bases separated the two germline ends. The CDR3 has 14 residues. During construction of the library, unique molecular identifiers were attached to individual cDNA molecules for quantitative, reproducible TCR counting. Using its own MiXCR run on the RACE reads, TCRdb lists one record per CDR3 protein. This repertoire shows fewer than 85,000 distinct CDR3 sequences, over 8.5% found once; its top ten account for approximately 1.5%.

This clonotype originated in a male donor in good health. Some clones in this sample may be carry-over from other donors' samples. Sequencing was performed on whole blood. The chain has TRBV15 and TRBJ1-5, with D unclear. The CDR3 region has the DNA TGTGCCACCAGCAGGGGGTACGGCAATCAGCCCCAGCATTTT. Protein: CATSRGYGNQPQHF.